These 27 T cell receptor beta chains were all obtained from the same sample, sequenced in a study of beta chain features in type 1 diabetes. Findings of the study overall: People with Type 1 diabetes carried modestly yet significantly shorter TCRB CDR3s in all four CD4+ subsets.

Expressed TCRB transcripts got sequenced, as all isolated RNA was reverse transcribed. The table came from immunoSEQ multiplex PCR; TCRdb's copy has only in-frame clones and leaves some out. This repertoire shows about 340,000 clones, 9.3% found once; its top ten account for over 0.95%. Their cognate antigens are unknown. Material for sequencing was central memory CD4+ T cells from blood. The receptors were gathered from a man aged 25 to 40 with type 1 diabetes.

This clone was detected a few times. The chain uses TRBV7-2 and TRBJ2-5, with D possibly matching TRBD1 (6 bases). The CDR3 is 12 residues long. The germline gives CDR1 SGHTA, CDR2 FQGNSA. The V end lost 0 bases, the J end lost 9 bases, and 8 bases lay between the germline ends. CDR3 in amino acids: CASSLAPGAQYF. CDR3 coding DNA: TGTGCCAGCAGCTTAGCCCCAGGGGCCCAGTACTTC.

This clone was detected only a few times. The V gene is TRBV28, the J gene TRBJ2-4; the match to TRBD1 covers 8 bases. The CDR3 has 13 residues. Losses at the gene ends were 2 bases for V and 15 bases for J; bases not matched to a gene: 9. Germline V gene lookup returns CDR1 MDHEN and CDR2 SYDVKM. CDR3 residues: CASSLQGAFRAYF. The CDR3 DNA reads TGTGCCAGCAGTTTACAGGGGGCTTTTCGGGCGTACTTC.

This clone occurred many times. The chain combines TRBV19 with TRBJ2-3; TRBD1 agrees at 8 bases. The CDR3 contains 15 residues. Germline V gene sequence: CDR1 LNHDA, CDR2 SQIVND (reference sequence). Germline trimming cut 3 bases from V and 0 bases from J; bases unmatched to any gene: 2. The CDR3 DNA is TGTGCCAGTAGTATCCGGACAGGGAGCACAGATACGCAGTATTTT. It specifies CASSIRTGSTDTQYF.

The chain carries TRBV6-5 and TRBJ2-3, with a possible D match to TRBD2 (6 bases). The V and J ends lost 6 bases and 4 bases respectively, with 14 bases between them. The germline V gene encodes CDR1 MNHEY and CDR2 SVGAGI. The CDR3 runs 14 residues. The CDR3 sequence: CASSSGTEADTQYF. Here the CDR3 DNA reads TGTGCCAGCAGCTCCGGGACTGAGGCAGATACGCAGTATTTT.

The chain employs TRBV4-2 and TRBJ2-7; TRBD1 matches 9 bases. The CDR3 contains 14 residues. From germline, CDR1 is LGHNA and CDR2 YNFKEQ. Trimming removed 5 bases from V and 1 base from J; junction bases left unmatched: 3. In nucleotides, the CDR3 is TGTGCCAGCAGCAGGGGACAGGGATCCTACGAGCAGTACTTC. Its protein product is CASSRGQGSYEQYF.

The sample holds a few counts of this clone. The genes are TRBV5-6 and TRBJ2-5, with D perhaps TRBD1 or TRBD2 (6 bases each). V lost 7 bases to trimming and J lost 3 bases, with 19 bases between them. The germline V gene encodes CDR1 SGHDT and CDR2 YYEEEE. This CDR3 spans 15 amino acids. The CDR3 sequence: CASGETGGLKETQYF. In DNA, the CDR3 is TGTGCCAGCGGGGAGACAGGAGGACTAAAAGAGACCCAGTACTTC.

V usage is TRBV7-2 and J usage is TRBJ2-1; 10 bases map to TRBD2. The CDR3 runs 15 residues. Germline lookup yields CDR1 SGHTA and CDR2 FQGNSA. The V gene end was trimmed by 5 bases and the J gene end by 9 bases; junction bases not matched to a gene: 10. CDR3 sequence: CASSRASGGAIEQFF. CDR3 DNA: TGTGCCAGCAGCCGAGCCAGCGGGGGGGCTATTGAGCAGTTCTTC.

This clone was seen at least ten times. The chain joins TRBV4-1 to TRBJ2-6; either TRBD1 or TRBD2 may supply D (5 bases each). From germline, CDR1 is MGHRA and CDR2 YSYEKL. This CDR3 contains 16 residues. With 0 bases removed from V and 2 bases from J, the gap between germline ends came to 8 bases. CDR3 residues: CASSQERGTGANVLTF. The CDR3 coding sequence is TGCGCCAGCAGCCAAGAGAGGGGAACTGGGGCCAACGTCCTGACTTTC.

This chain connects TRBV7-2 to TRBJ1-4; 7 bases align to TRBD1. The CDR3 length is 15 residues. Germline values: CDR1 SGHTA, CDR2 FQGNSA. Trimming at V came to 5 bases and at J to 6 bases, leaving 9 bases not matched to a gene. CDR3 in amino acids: CASSARQGVYEKLFF. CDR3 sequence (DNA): TGTGCCAGCAGCGCCCGCCAGGGGGTTTATGAAAAACTGTTTTTT.

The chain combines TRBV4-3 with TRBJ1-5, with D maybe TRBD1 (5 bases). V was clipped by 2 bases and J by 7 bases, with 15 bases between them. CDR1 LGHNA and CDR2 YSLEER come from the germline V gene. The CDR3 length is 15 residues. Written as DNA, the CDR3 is TGCGCCAGCAGCCAATTCAGGGCTAGGGAACAGCCCCAGCATTTT. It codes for CASSQFRAREQPQHF.

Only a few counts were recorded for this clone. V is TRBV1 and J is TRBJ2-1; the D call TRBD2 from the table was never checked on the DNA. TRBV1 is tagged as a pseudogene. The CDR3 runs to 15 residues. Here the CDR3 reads CTSRPRLRLYHEQFF. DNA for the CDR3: TGCACCAGCAGGCCGCGACTAAGACTTTACCATGAGCAGTTCTTC.

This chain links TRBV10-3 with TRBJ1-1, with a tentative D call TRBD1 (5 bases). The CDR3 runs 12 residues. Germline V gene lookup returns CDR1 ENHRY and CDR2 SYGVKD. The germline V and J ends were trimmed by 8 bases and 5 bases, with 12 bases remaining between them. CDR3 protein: CAIEGESTEAFF. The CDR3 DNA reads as TGTGCCATCGAAGGGGAATCAACTGAAGCTTTCTTT.

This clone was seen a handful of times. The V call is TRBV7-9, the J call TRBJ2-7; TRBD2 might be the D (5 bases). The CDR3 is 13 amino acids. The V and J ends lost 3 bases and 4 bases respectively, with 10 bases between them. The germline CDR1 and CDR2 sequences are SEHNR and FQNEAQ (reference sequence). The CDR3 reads CASSFGVGYEQYF. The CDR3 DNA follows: TGTGCCAGCAGCTTCGGGGTGGGGTACGAGCAGTACTTC. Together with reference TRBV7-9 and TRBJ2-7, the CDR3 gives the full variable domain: DTGVSQNPRHKITKRGQNVTFRCDPISEHNRLYWYRQTLGQGPEFLTYFQNEAQLEKSRLLSDRFSAERPKGSFSTLEIQRTEQGDSAMYLCASSFGVGYEQYFGPGTRLTVT.

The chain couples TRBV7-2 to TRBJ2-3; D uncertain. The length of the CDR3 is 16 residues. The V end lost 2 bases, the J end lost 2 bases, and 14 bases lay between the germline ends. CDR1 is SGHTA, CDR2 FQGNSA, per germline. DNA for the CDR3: TGTGCCAGCAGCTTACTCCCGGCTGGGAACACAGATACGCAGTATTTT. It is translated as CASSLLPAGNTDTQYF.

CDR3 in DNA: TGTGCCAGCAGACTAGCGGGGGCGAACACCGGGGAGCTGTTTTTT. The encoded protein is CASRLAGANTGELFF. This chain connects TRBV27 to TRBJ2-2, with TRBD2 matching 11 bases. This CDR3 has 15 residues. The V gene end was trimmed by 6 bases and the J gene end by 0 bases; junction bases not matched to a gene: 0. The germline gives CDR1 MNHEY, CDR2 SMNVEV (reference sequence).

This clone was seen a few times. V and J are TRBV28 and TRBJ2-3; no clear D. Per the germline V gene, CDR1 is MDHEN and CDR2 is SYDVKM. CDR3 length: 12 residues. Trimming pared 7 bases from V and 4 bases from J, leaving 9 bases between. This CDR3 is CASTDSADTQYF. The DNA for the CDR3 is TGTGCCAGCACGGATTCCGCAGATACGCAGTATTTT.

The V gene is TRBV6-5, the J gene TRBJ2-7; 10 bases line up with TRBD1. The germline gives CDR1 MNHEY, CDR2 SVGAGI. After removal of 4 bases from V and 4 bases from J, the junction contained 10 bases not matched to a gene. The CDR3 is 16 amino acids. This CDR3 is CASSSQVGTGEYEQYF. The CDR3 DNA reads TGTGCCAGCAGTTCCCAAGTCGGGACAGGGGAGTACGAGCAGTACTTC.

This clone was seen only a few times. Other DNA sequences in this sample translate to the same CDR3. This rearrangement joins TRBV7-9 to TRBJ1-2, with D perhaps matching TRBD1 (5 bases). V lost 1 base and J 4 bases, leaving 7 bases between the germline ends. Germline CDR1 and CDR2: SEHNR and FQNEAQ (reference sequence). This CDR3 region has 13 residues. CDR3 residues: CASSLGGSYGYTF. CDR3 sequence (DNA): TGTGCCAGCAGCTTAGGGGGGTCCTATGGCTACACCTTC.

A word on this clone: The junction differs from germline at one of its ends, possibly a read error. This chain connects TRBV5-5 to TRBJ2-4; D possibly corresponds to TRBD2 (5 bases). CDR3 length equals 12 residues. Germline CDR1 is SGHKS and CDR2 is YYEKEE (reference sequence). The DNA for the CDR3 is TGTGCCAGCTCCTCCGGGATCGGGATTCGGTACTTC. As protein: CASSSGIGIRYF.

CDR3 sequence (DNA): TGTGCCAGCAGTGATTGGGGACAGGGGGCGCGCAATGAGCAGTTCTTC. Its protein product is CASSDWGQGARNEQFF. V usage is TRBV2 and J usage is TRBJ2-1; 12 bases fit TRBD1. Germline V gives CDR1 SNHLY, CDR2 FYNNEI. After removal of 3 bases from V and 6 bases from J, the junction contained 6 bases not matched to a gene. This CDR3 has 16 amino acids.

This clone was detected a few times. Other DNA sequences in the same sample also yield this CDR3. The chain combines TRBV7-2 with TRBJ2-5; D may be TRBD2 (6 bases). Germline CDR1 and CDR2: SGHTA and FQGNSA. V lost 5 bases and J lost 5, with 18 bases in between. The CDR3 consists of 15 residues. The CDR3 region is CASSTEARGWETQYF. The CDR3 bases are TGTGCCAGCAGCACAGAGGCTCGGGGGTGGGAGACCCAGTACTTC.

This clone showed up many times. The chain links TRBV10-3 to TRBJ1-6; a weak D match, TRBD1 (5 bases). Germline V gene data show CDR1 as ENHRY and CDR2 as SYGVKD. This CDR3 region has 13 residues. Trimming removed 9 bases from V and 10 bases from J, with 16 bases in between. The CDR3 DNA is TGTGCCATTAAGGACACTGAGGTATCACCCCTCCACTTT. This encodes CAIKDTEVSPLHF.

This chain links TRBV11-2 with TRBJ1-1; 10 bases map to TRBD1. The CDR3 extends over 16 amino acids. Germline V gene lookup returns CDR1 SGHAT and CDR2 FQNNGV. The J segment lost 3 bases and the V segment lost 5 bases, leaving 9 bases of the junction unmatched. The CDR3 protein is CASSPGPGTGDTEAFF. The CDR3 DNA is TGTGCCAGCAGCCCAGGCCCCGGGACAGGGGACACTGAAGCTTTCTTT.

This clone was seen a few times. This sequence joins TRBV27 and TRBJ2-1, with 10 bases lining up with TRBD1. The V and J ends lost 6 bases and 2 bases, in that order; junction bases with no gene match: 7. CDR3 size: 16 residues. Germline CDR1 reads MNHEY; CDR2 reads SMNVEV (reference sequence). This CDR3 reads CASRAGTGAPYNEQFF. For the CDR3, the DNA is TGTGCCAGCAGGGCCGGGACAGGGGCCCCCTACAATGAGCAGTTCTTC.

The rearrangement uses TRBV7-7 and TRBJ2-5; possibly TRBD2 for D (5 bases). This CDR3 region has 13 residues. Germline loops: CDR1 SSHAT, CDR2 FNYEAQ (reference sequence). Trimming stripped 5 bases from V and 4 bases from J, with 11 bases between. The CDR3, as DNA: TGTGCCAGCAGCCGAGACTACGGAGAGACCCAGTACTTC. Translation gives CASSRDYGETQYF.

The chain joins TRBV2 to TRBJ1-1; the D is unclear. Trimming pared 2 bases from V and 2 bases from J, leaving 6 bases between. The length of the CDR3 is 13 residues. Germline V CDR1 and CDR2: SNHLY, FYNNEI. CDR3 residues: CASSEKVNTEAFF. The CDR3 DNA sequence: TGTGCCAGCAGTGAAAAGGTAAACACTGAAGCTTTCTTT.

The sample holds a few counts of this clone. CDR3 residues: CASGGMGLNEQFF. The DNA for the CDR3 is TGTGCCAGCGGAGGGATGGGGCTCAATGAGCAGTTCTTC. The chain couples TRBV25-1 to TRBJ2-1, with a tentative D call TRBD2 (6 bases). The V and J ends lost 8 bases and 6 bases respectively, with 14 bases between them. CDR1 and CDR2 from the germline V gene are MGHDK and SYGVNS. The CDR3 has 13 amino acids.